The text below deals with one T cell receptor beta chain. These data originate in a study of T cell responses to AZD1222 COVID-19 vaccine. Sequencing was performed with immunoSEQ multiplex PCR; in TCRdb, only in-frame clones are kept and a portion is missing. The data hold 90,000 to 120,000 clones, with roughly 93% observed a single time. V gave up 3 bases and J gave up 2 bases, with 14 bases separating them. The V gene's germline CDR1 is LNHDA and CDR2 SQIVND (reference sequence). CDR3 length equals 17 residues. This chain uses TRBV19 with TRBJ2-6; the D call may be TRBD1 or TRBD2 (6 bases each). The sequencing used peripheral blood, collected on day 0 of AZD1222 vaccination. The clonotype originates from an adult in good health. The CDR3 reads CASSIKGGLTGANVLTF. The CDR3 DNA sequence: TGTGCCAGTAGTATTAAGGGGGGTTTGACTGGGGCCAACGTCCTGACTTTC. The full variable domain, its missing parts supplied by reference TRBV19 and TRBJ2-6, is DGGITQSPKYLFRKEGQNVTLSCEQNLNHDAMYWYRQDPGQGLRLIYYSQIVNDFQKGDIAEGYSVSREKKESFPLTVTSAQKNPTAFYLCASSIKGGLTGANVLTFGAGSRLTVL.